This T cell receptor beta chain was identified in a study of blood T cell repertoires in COVID-19. Study context: Sample material is recorded as cDNA or gDNA derived from T cells, B-cell-depleted T cells, or PBMCs.

Germline CDR1 reads MNHEY; CDR2 reads SMNVEV (reference sequence). J was trimmed by 8 bases and V by 3 bases; bases with no gene match: 14. The CDR3 is 18 residues long. This clone has just one count. The repertoire was sequenced with immunoSEQ multiplex PCR; TCRdb's copy has only in-frame clones and lacks some. The table includes about 73,000 clones, roughly three quarters detected once. The rearrangement links TRBV27 to TRBJ2-3; 13 nucleotides match TRBD2. The origin of this receptor is a man in his 70s with COVID-19, enrolled during active disease. Sample: peripheral blood. The CDR3 nucleotides are TGTGCCAGCAGTTTCTTCATCCGGACTAGCGGGAGATGGGGTACGCAGTATTTT. It codes for CASSFFIRTSGRWGTQYF.